The rows below give T cell receptor beta chains drawn from one sample of a study of CD8+ T cells in alopecia areata. Using immunoSEQ multiplex PCR, the repertoire was profiled, and TCRdb retains in-frame clones only, with some absent. Counted here are 120,000 or so clones, roughly 69% occurring once; the ten biggest clones make up roughly 2.8%. Sequencing was carried out using CD4+ T cells sorted from blood. These receptors all come from a human donor in good health. Both conserved end residues are part of each CDR3. Fields, in order: D gene, clone size, J gene, V gene, CDR3 length, CDR3 protein, CDR3 DNA. D genes are given only for firm matches. The listing skips clone size in some rows; elsewhere it reads once, few, many or a size class.

d_call: TRBD1; clone_size: few; j_call: TRBJ2-5; v_call: TRBV2; cdr3_length: 14; cdr3_aa: CASSQAGGRETQYF; cdr3_nt: TGTGCCAGCAGCCAGGCAGGGGGCAGAGAGACCCAGTACTTC
d_call: -; clone_size: few; j_call: TRBJ2-2; v_call: TRBV30; cdr3_length: 14; cdr3_aa: CAWRIGMNTGELFF; cdr3_nt: TGTGCCTGGAGGATAGGGATGAACACCGGGGAGCTGTTTTTT
d_call: TRBD1; clone_size: -; j_call: TRBJ1-1; v_call: TRBV29-1; cdr3_length: 15; cdr3_aa: CSEVGDRGSGTEAFF; cdr3_nt: TGCAGCGAAGTTGGGGACAGGGGATCGGGCACTGAAGCTTTCTTT
d_call: -; clone_size: -; j_call: TRBJ1-2; v_call: TRBV4-1; cdr3_length: 15; cdr3_aa: CASSQDRGPNYGYTF; cdr3_nt: TGCGCCAGCAGCCAAGATCGGGGTCCTAACTATGGCTACACCTTC
d_call: -; clone_size: -; j_call: TRBJ1-2; v_call: TRBV29-1; cdr3_length: 11; cdr3_aa: CSGEIEVGYTF; cdr3_nt: TGCAGCGGAGAAATAGAGGTTGGCTACACCTTC
d_call: -; clone_size: few; j_call: TRBJ1-1; v_call: TRBV29-1; cdr3_length: 12; cdr3_aa: CSVVQGNTEAFF; cdr3_nt: TGCAGCGTGGTACAGGGGAACACTGAAGCTTTCTTT
d_call: -; clone_size: -; j_call: TRBJ1-1; v_call: TRBV29-1; cdr3_length: 13; cdr3_aa: CSVVQGQGTEAFF; cdr3_nt: TGCAGCGTTGTGCAGGGGCAGGGCACTGAAGCTTTCTTT
d_call: -; clone_size: once; j_call: TRBJ1-4; v_call: TRBV18; cdr3_length: 16; cdr3_aa: CASSPRVTDNNEKLFF; cdr3_nt: TGTGCCAGCTCACCAAGGGTTACGGACAATAATGAAAAACTGTTTTTT
d_call: TRBD1; clone_size: -; j_call: TRBJ1-1; v_call: TRBV18; cdr3_length: 15; cdr3_aa: CASSPKAGTADEAFF; cdr3_nt: TGTGCCAGCTCACCGAAGGCCGGGACAGCCGATGAAGCTTTCTTT
d_call: TRBD1; clone_size: -; j_call: TRBJ1-2; v_call: TRBV19; cdr3_length: 15; cdr3_aa: CASITQGEANYGYTF; cdr3_nt: TGTGCCAGTATCACACAGGGGGAGGCCAACTATGGCTACACCTTC
d_call: -; clone_size: -; j_call: TRBJ1-2; v_call: TRBV5-1; cdr3_length: 14; cdr3_aa: CASSPAGGDYGYTF; cdr3_nt: TGCGCCAGCAGCCCCGCGGGGGGAGACTATGGCTACACCTTC
d_call: -; clone_size: -; j_call: TRBJ1-2; v_call: TRBV6-1; cdr3_length: 14; cdr3_aa: CASRAGVENYGYTF; cdr3_nt: TGTGCCAGCCGGGCAGGGGTTGAGAACTATGGCTACACCTTC
d_call: -; clone_size: once; j_call: TRBJ2-2; v_call: TRBV2; cdr3_length: 13; cdr3_aa: CASSEDYTGELFF; cdr3_nt: TGTGCCAGCAGTGAGGACTACACCGGGGAGCTGTTTTTT
d_call: -; clone_size: -; j_call: TRBJ1-1; v_call: TRBV15; cdr3_length: 13; cdr3_aa: CATNRELNTEAFF; cdr3_nt: TGTGCCACGAACAGGGAACTGAACACTGAAGCTTTCTTT
d_call: -; clone_size: many; j_call: TRBJ1-5; v_call: TRBV11-1; cdr3_length: 13; cdr3_aa: CASSFSGGQPQHF; cdr3_nt: TGTGCCAGCAGCTTTTCTGGGGGTCAGCCCCAGCATTTT
d_call: -; clone_size: -; j_call: TRBJ1-6; v_call: TRBV6-5; cdr3_length: 13; cdr3_aa: CASSYEAGSPLHF; cdr3_nt: TGTGCCAGCAGTTACGAGGCGGGCTCACCCCTCCACTTT
d_call: TRBD1; clone_size: few; j_call: TRBJ1-1; v_call: TRBV2; cdr3_length: 14; cdr3_aa: CASRAQGANTEAFF; cdr3_nt: TGTGCCAGCAGGGCACAGGGGGCGAACACTGAAGCTTTCTTT
d_call: TRBD1; clone_size: -; j_call: TRBJ2-4; v_call: TRBV2; cdr3_length: 13; cdr3_aa: CASSGTGQGHQYF; cdr3_nt: TGTGCCAGCAGCGGTACGGGACAGGGCCATCAGTACTTC
d_call: TRBD2; clone_size: -; j_call: TRBJ2-5; v_call: TRBV7-9; cdr3_length: 14; cdr3_aa: CASSWGGLVETQYF; cdr3_nt: TGTGCCAGCAGCTGGGGAGGGTTGGTAGAGACCCAGTACTTC
d_call: -; clone_size: -; j_call: TRBJ2-6; v_call: TRBV2; cdr3_length: 15; cdr3_aa: CASMGPTAGANVLTF; cdr3_nt: TGTGCCAGCATGGGACCGACAGCTGGGGCCAACGTCCTGACTTTC
d_call: -; clone_size: few; j_call: TRBJ1-2; v_call: TRBV23-1; cdr3_length: 13; cdr3_aa: CASSPPAGSGYTF; cdr3_nt: TGCGCCAGCAGTCCCCCTGCGGGGTCTGGCTACACCTTC
d_call: -; clone_size: -; j_call: TRBJ2-7; v_call: TRBV11-2; cdr3_length: 14; cdr3_aa: CASSLIEQGSEQYF; cdr3_nt: TGTGCCAGCAGCTTAATAGAACAGGGCTCCGAGCAGTACTTC
d_call: -; clone_size: -; j_call: TRBJ2-5; v_call: TRBV7-6; cdr3_length: 16; cdr3_aa: CASSFGYRGGQETQYF; cdr3_nt: TGTGCCAGCAGCTTCGGGTACAGGGGAGGACAAGAGACCCAGTACTTC
d_call: -; clone_size: -; j_call: TRBJ2-3; v_call: TRBV7-9; cdr3_length: 13; cdr3_aa: CASSQGLGDTQYF; cdr3_nt: TGTGCCAGCAGCCAAGGCCTGGGAGATACGCAGTATTTT
d_call: -; clone_size: -; j_call: TRBJ2-5; v_call: TRBV6-6; cdr3_length: 14; cdr3_aa: CASSYFGGQETQYF; cdr3_nt: TGTGCCAGCAGTTACTTCGGGGGACAAGAGACCCAGTACTTC
d_call: -; clone_size: -; j_call: TRBJ2-3; v_call: TRBV4-1; cdr3_length: 16; cdr3_aa: CASSQDPPGGRDTQYF; cdr3_nt: TGCGCCAGCAGCCAAGATCCCCCGGGTGGACGAGATACGCAGTATTTT
d_call: TRBD1; clone_size: -; j_call: TRBJ2-2; v_call: TRBV9; cdr3_length: 16; cdr3_aa: CASSADRGRLSGELFF; cdr3_nt: TGTGCCAGCAGCGCGGACAGGGGTCGGTTGTCCGGGGAGCTGTTTTTT
d_call: -; clone_size: -; j_call: TRBJ1-5; v_call: TRBV7-8; cdr3_length: 12; cdr3_aa: CASGGVAQPQHF; cdr3_nt: TGTGCCAGCGGCGGAGTGGCCCAGCCCCAGCATTTT
d_call: -; clone_size: -; j_call: TRBJ1-6; v_call: TRBV5-1; cdr3_length: 16; cdr3_aa: CASSSTGGAPDSPLHF; cdr3_nt: TGCGCCAGCAGCAGTACAGGAGGGGCGCCGGATTCACCCCTCCACTTT
d_call: -; clone_size: -; j_call: TRBJ1-1; v_call: TRBV19; cdr3_length: 15; cdr3_aa: CASSTTRQGRTEAFF; cdr3_nt: TGTGCCAGTAGTACAACCCGCCAGGGGAGGACTGAAGCTTTCTTT
d_call: TRBD1; clone_size: -; j_call: TRBJ1-2; v_call: TRBV6-5; cdr3_length: 14; cdr3_aa: CASVRTGGDYGYTF; cdr3_nt: TGTGCCAGCGTTAGGACAGGGGGCGACTATGGCTACACCTTC
d_call: -; clone_size: few; j_call: TRBJ1-5; v_call: TRBV25-1; cdr3_length: 15; cdr3_aa: CASSEGGSSNQPQHF; cdr3_nt: TGTGCCAGCAGTGAAGGAGGGTCTAGCAATCAGCCCCAGCATTTT
d_call: -; clone_size: once; j_call: TRBJ1-5; v_call: TRBV6-6; cdr3_length: 14; cdr3_aa: CASSYGGSRQPQHF; cdr3_nt: TGTGCCAGCAGTTACGGGGGATCGCGTCAGCCCCAGCATTTT
d_call: -; clone_size: few; j_call: TRBJ1-3; v_call: TRBV29-1; cdr3_length: 12; cdr3_aa: CSVEGNGNTIYF; cdr3_nt: TGCAGCGTTGAAGGGAATGGAAACACCATATATTTT
d_call: TRBD1; clone_size: -; j_call: TRBJ2-1; v_call: TRBV6-5; cdr3_length: 14; cdr3_aa: CASSWGQGAGEQFF; cdr3_nt: TGTGCCAGCAGTTGGGGACAGGGGGCCGGTGAGCAGTTCTTC
d_call: TRBD2; clone_size: -; j_call: TRBJ2-7; v_call: TRBV13; cdr3_length: 14; cdr3_aa: CASSYGTSANEQYF; cdr3_nt: TGTGCCAGCAGTTACGGGACTAGCGCGAACGAGCAGTACTTC
d_call: -; clone_size: -; j_call: TRBJ2-7; v_call: TRBV5-1; cdr3_length: 11; cdr3_aa: CASSSDREQYF; cdr3_nt: TGCGCCAGCAGCTCTGACAGGGAGCAGTACTTC
d_call: -; clone_size: -; j_call: TRBJ1-2; v_call: TRBV4-1; cdr3_length: 13; cdr3_aa: CASSQVGDYGYTF; cdr3_nt: TGCGCCAGCAGCCAAGTAGGGGACTATGGCTACACCTTC
d_call: -; clone_size: few; j_call: TRBJ1-6; v_call: TRBV30; cdr3_length: 13; cdr3_aa: CAGTKQGSTPLHF; cdr3_nt: TGTGCCGGGACGAAACAGGGCTCGACACCCCTCCACTTT
d_call: -; clone_size: once; j_call: TRBJ1-5; v_call: TRBV12-5; cdr3_length: 15; cdr3_aa: CASGLDLISNQPQHF; cdr3_nt: TGTGCTAGTGGTTTGGACCTCATTAGCAATCAGCCCCAGCATTTT
d_call: -; clone_size: once; j_call: TRBJ1-1; v_call: TRBV30; cdr3_length: 12; cdr3_aa: CAWSVPQPEAFF; cdr3_nt: TGTGCCTGGAGTGTCCCTCAGCCTGAAGCTTTCTTT
d_call: -; clone_size: -; j_call: TRBJ2-3; v_call: TRBV29-1; cdr3_length: 13; cdr3_aa: CSVRPGSADTQYF; cdr3_nt: TGCAGCGTTCGGCCAGGGAGCGCGGATACGCAGTATTTT
d_call: -; clone_size: -; j_call: TRBJ1-1; v_call: TRBV30; cdr3_length: 11; cdr3_aa: CAWSVVGRAFF; cdr3_nt: TGTGCCTGGAGTGTGGTTGGGAGGGCTTTCTTT
d_call: TRBD1; clone_size: once; j_call: TRBJ1-4; v_call: TRBV5-1; cdr3_length: 14; cdr3_aa: CASSLGQGNEKLFF; cdr3_nt: TGCGCCAGCAGCTTGGGACAGGGAAATGAAAAACTGTTTTTT
d_call: TRBD2; clone_size: -; j_call: TRBJ2-5; v_call: TRBV2; cdr3_length: 15; cdr3_aa: CASTGATSVGETQYF; cdr3_nt: TGTGCCAGCACTGGAGCGACTAGCGTGGGGGAGACCCAGTACTTC